The clone carrying this TCR beta chain was seen once. The entry originates in a study of T cell changes during pregnancy in multiple sclerosis. V was shortened by 0 bases and J by 5 bases, with 11 bases between the two germline ends. CDR3 length: 15 residues. Germline CDR1 reads MNHEY; CDR2 reads SVGAGI. Only in-frame clones appear in the TCRdb table, and some are missing; sequencing was by immunoSEQ multiplex PCR. The table records 50,000 to 60,000 clones, less than 90% of them present only once. The rearrangement uses TRBV6-5 and TRBJ1-5, with D possibly TRBD1 on 5 matching bases. Sequencing used CD4+ T cells from peripheral blood mononuclear cells, obtained in the third trimester of pregnancy. The receptor was isolated from a female donor with multiple sclerosis, enrolled in a pregnancy study. DNA for the CDR3: TGTGCCAGCAGTTACTCTTCAGGGTTGGATCAGCCCCAGCATTTT. Amino acids: CASSYSSGLDQPQHF.